The TCR beta chain under discussion was sequenced for a study of OX40 agonist ivuxolimab in advanced cancers. Study-wide background: The mean age was approximately 60 years, ranging from about 20 to 90, with roughly four fifths of participants male. Partial responses were recorded for three patients, including one with hepatocellular carcinoma and two with cutaneous melanoma.

Germline V gives CDR1 MNHEY, CDR2 SVGAGI. This CDR3 contains 13 residues. V lost 10 bases, J lost 5 bases, and 17 bases lay in between. The table came from immunoSEQ multiplex PCR; TCRdb's copy has only in-frame clones and leaves some out. This table holds 71,000 or so clones, approximately 90% found once. The chain carries TRBV6-5 and TRBJ1-1; no definite D call. The sequence was obtained from an adult with an advanced solid tumor such as melanoma, head and neck, liver or kidney cancer. The starting material was CD4+ or CD8+ T cells sorted from blood, obtained in a trial of the OX40 agonist ivuxolimab. In nucleotides, the CDR3 is TGTGCCACCGCGCGAGCAGGCCGAACTGAAGCTTTCTTT. Amino acid sequence: CATARAGRTEAFF.